The source of this T cell receptor beta chain is a study of blood T cell repertoires in COVID-19. The CDR3 contains 15 residues. Trimming removed 3 bases at V and 3 bases at J, with 12 bases between. Germline assignment: CDR1 SGHTA and CDR2 FQGNSA. Per the study methods: Estimated nucleated cell counts came from reference gene primer amplification. Libraries were prepared by immunoSEQ multiplex PCR; TCRdb keeps only in-frame clonotypes and omits some of them. Clone size and the V and J calls come from that table; the DNA yielded D and trimming. This table has about 83,000 clones, approximately 88% appearing once.

The sequence was obtained from a man between 60 and 75 years old with acute or convalescent COVID-19. The chain uses TRBV7-2 and TRBJ1-5; possibly TRBD1 for D (5 bases). The sample was peripheral blood. CDR3 region: CASSFIQGFNQPQHF. For the CDR3, the DNA is TGTGCCAGCAGCTTTATCCAGGGATTCAATCAGCCCCAGCATTTT.